These T cell receptor beta chains were read from a single sample in a study of blood T cells in healthy people across ages. TCRdb redid the calling of the 5' RACE reads with MiXCR, one entry per CDR3 protein. This table holds about 1.4 million distinct CDR3 sequences, approximately 60% found once. The specimen sequenced was blood. The receptors originated from a man aged 18 to 30 in good health. Both conserved end residues are part of each CDR3. The order of the fields is J gene, CDR3 length, V gene, clone size, D gene, CDR3 protein, CDR3 DNA. A D gene is named only where the DNA matches it firmly. Expanded clones are given a class, and other clones once, few, many or no size at all.

>TRBJ2-5|15|TRBV4-1|few|TRBD2
CASRGTSGREETQYF
TGCGCCAGCAGGGGCACTAGCGGGAGAGAAGAGACCCAGTACTTC
>TRBJ2-1|14|TRBV20-1|.|TRBD2
CSEILSGKYNEQFF
TGCAGTGAAATTCTAAGCGGGAAATACAATGAGCAGTTCTTC
>TRBJ1-2|16|TRBV15|.|.
CATSRDVSSPPNGYTF
TGTGCCACCAGCAGAGACGTCAGTAGCCCCCCAAATGGCTACACCTTC
>TRBJ1-2|12|TRBV2|.|.
CASRGGSGGYTF
TGTGCCAGCAGGGGGGGCTCGGGTGGCTACACCTTC
>TRBJ1-5|13|TRBV12-3/TRBV12-4|.|.
CASTIGGGCAQHF
TGTGCCAGCACCATAGGAGGCGGTTGTGCCCAGCATTTT
>TRBJ2-1|13|TRBV20-1|.|TRBD2
CSARGGFYNEQFF
TGCAGTGCACGGGGGGGGTTCTACAATGAGCAGTTCTTC
>TRBJ1-1|13|TRBV30|.|.
CAWRPAMNTEAFF
TGTGCCTGGAGGCCTGCCATGAACACTGAAGCTTTCTTT
>TRBJ2-1|18|TRBV30|once|TRBD2
CAWSTRLAGDPFTNGQFF
TGTGCCTGGAGTACTCGACTAGCGGGAGACCCATTTACAAATGGGCAGTTCTTC
>TRBJ1-5|15|TRBV6-5|few|TRBD1
CASSYRTGMNQPQHF
TGTGCCAGCAGTTATCGGACAGGGATGAATCAGCCCCAGCATTTT
>TRBJ2-5|15|TRBV7-9|.|.
CASSLLTGLQETQYF
TGTGCCAGCAGCTTACTTACAGGCCTACAAGAGACCCAGTACTTC
>TRBJ2-2|15|TRBV10-3|.|.
CAISERTSNTGELFF
TGTGCCATCAGTGAGCGAACCTCTAACACCGGGGAGCTGTTTTTT
>TRBJ2-3|13|TRBV7-9|few|.
CASRRLVPDTQYF
TGTGCCAGCAGGCGACTAGTGCCAGATACGCAGTATTTT
>TRBJ2-1|12|TRBV2|few|.
CASRSIHNEQFF
TGTGCCAGCAGGTCTATCCACAATGAGCAGTTCTTC
>TRBJ2-1|14|TRBV20-1|.|.
CSENGWSSQREQFF
TGCAGTGAAAACGGTTGGAGCTCACAGAGGGAGCAGTTCTTC
>TRBJ2-1|15|TRBV7-8|few|.
CASSLEGNVVREQFF
TGTGCCAGCAGCTTAGAGGGGAATGTAGTTAGAGAGCAGTTCTTC
>TRBJ2-1|15|TRBV28|.|TRBD1
CASSVGDRPVAEQFF
TGTGCCAGCAGTGTAGGGGACAGGCCCGTGGCTGAGCAGTTCTTC
>TRBJ2-1|14|TRBV10-3|.|.
CATQGGDAYNEQFF
TGTGCCACACAGGGCGGGGACGCCTACAATGAGCAGTTCTTC
>TRBJ1-2|17|TRBV10-3|.|.
CAISDPGTTGLLNGYTF
TGTGCCATCAGTGACCCCGGAACCACAGGATTGTTAAATGGCTACACCTTC
>TRBJ2-5|12|TRBV12-3/TRBV12-4|.|.
CASRRTGETQYF
TGTGCCAGCAGAAGGACCGGGGAGACCCAGTACTTC
>TRBJ2-2|13|TRBV29-1|few|.
CSVEGEDTGELFF
TGCAGCGTTGAAGGGGAAGACACCGGGGAGCTGTTTTTT
>TRBJ2-7|16|TRBV7-2|.|.
CASSSLDRIPPYEQYF
TGTGCCAGCAGCTCCCTTGACAGGATCCCACCTTACGAGCAGTACTTC
>TRBJ1-2|14|TRBV12-3/TRBV12-4|.|.
CASSFMAEGYGYTF
TGTGCCAGCAGTTTTATGGCAGAGGGTTATGGCTACACCTTC
>TRBJ2-3|17|TRBV4-3|few|TRBD2
CASSHLTSGGAEDTQYF
TGCGCCAGCAGCCACCTGACTAGCGGGGGGGCGGAAGATACGCAGTATTTT
>TRBJ2-1|15|TRBV19|.|TRBD2
CASSIVLAGYNEQFF
TGTGCCAGTAGTATAGTACTAGCGGGATACAATGAGCAGTTCTTC
>TRBJ2-2|16|TRBV28|.|.
CASSSPSDGPGGELFF
TGTGCCAGCAGTTCCCCTTCGGACGGACCAGGAGGGGAGCTGTTTTTT
>TRBJ2-4|13|TRBV12-3/TRBV12-4|.|TRBD2
CASKGGWKNVQYF
TGTGCCAGCAAGGGAGGGTGGAAAAACGTTCAGTACTTC
>TRBJ2-5|16|TRBV20-1|few|.
CSARVGIGELGETQYF
TGCAGTGCTAGGGTAGGGATAGGGGAGCTCGGAGAGACCCAGTACTTC
>TRBJ1-2|12|TRBV12-3/TRBV12-4|few|.
CASSPYGYGYTF
TGTGCCAGCAGCCCCTATGGGTATGGCTACACCTTC
>TRBJ2-1|16|TRBV15|.|.
CATSRVRRVVANEQFF
TGTGCCACCAGCAGAGTCCGCAGGGTAGTTGCTAATGAGCAGTTCTTC
>TRBJ2-5|13|TRBV10-3|.|TRBD1
CASSESGGETQYF
TGTGCCAGCAGTGAGTCAGGGGGAGAGACCCAGTACTTC
>TRBJ2-3|16|TRBV5-1|.|.
CASSLGWGRETDTQYF
TGCGCCAGCAGCTTGGGATGGGGGCGCGAGACAGATACGCAGTATTTT
>TRBJ2-3|17|TRBV27|.|TRBD2
CASSLSIAGGFTDTQYF
TGTGCCAGCAGTTTATCAATAGCGGGAGGGTTCACAGATACGCAGTATTTT
>TRBJ2-2|15|TRBV12-3/TRBV12-4|.|.
CASSLASAETGELFF
TGTGCCAGCAGTTTGGCCAGCGCCGAGACCGGGGAGCTGTTTTTT
>TRBJ2-3|13|TRBV12-1|.|.
CASSSITTDTQYF
TGTGCCAGCAGCTCGATAACCACAGATACGCAGTATTTT
>TRBJ1-6|14|TRBV6-1|.|.
CASTSAPNLSPLHF
TGTGCCAGCACCAGCGCCCCAAACTTATCACCCCTCCACTTT
>TRBJ1-1|13|TRBV20-1|.|TRBD1
CSARQGSKTEAFF
TGCAGTGCACGACAGGGGTCCAAGACTGAAGCTTTCTTT
>TRBJ2-1|14|TRBV6-2/TRBV6-3|.|.
CASTKTGPGNEQFF
TGTGCCAGCACAAAGACAGGTCCTGGGAATGAGCAGTTCTTC
>TRBJ2-7|16|TRBV10-3|.|TRBD2
CATGAGTSGNLDEQYF
TGTGCCACCGGAGCGGGGACTAGCGGGAACCTGGACGAGCAGTACTTC
>TRBJ2-5|12|TRBV27|.|.
CASGPPGLDQYF
TGTGCCAGCGGGCCCCCGGGATTGGACCAGTACTTC
>TRBJ1-2|14|TRBV20-1|.|.
CSARGRAGDYGYTF
TGCAGTGCTAGAGGTCGCGCAGGGGACTATGGCTACACCTTC
>TRBJ2-3|14|TRBV5-1|once|.
CASSSGPSPDTQYF
TGCGCCAGCAGCTCGGGACCGTCGCCAGATACGCAGTATTTT
>TRBJ2-3|13|TRBV5-1|.|TRBD1
CASPRGRTDTQYF
TGCGCCAGCCCGAGGGGGCGCACAGATACGCAGTATTTT
>TRBJ2-5|14|TRBV9|.|.
CASSVAGLEETQYF
TGTGCCAGCAGCGTAGCGGGGTTGGAAGAGACCCAGTACTTC
>TRBJ2-3|17|TRBV10-1|few|TRBD2
CASSDQRLAPSTDTQYF
TGCGCCAGCAGTGATCAACGACTAGCGCCTAGCACAGATACGCAGTATTTT
>TRBJ2-7|12|TRBV2|.|.
CASRERVVEQYF
TGTGCCAGCCGGGAAAGGGTCGTCGAGCAGTACTTC
>TRBJ1-5|15|TRBV6-2/TRBV6-3|.|.
CASSYGSSQNQPQHF
TGTGCCAGCAGTTACGGCAGTAGTCAAAATCAGCCCCAGCATTTT
>TRBJ2-3|17|TRBV20-1|.|.
CSARDNVWGARTDTQYF
TGCAGTGCTAGAGATAACGTGTGGGGGGCGCGCACAGATACGCAGTATTTT
>TRBJ2-7|17|TRBV11-2|.|TRBD1
CASSLKRGGTGSYEQYF
TGTGCCAGCAGCTTAAAACGAGGTGGGACAGGGAGTTACGAGCAGTACTTC